This is a list of T cell receptor beta chains from one sample in a study of Graves' ophthalmopathy and Graves' hyperthyroidism. TCRdb reanalysed the multiplex PCR reads using MiXCR and keeps one entry per CDR3 protein. The sample consists of around 1.1 million distinct CDR3 sequences, roughly two fifths of them appearing once. The specimen sequenced was peripheral blood or thyroid tissue (not recorded which). The receptors originated from an adult man with Graves' hyperthyroidism. Each CDR3 is given with its conserved first and last residue. The D gene is left open where the match is weak. Clone size, where shown, is once, few, many, or a class for clones that have expanded.

>.|TRBV10-3|.|TRBJ2-5
CASRGTTQGQYF
TGTGCCAGCAGAGGAACCACGCAGGGCCAGTACTTC
>many|TRBV5-1|TRBD1|TRBJ2-7
CASSDDTGGKYEQYF
TGCGCCAGCAGCGATGATACAGGGGGCAAATACGAGCAGTACTTC
>many|TRBV9|.|TRBJ2-7
CASSVWGSSSYEQYF
TGTGCCAGCAGCGTATGGGGGAGTTCCTCCTACGAGCAGTACTTC
>many|TRBV12-3/TRBV12-4|.|TRBJ1-2
CASSLFLDDRIYGYTF
TGTGCCAGCAGTTTATTCCTCGATGACCGGATTTATGGCTACACCTTC
>few|TRBV19|.|TRBJ1-1
CASSIGLQGHTEAFF
TGTGCCAGTAGTATAGGTCTCCAGGGACATACTGAAGCTTTCTTT
>many|TRBV6-6|.|TRBJ1-2
CASSYSLRLYGYTF
TGTGCCAGCAGTTACTCCCTCCGCCTCTATGGCTACACCTTC
>.|TRBV10-3|.|TRBJ2-5
CASTAKAGVETQYF
TGTGCCAGTACGGCGAAAGCGGGTGTGGAGACCCAGTACTTC
>few|TRBV6-1|TRBD1|TRBJ1-6
CASRTGSGVNSPLHF
TGTGCCAGCAGGACAGGGTCGGGGGTGAACTCACCCCTCCACTTT
>.|TRBV2|.|TRBJ1-4
CASYGATGDEKLFF
TGTGCCAGCTACGGGGCCACCGGCGATGAAAAACTGTTTTTT
>few|TRBV2|TRBD1|TRBJ1-5
CASSGQAGDQPQHF
TGTGCCAGCAGCGGACAGGCCGGGGATCAGCCCCAGCATTTT
>.|TRBV20-1|.|TRBJ1-2
CSASPQTNYGYTF
TGCAGTGCTAGCCCCCAAACCAACTATGGCTACACCTTC
>.|TRBV28|.|TRBJ1-6
CASRGRERSPLHF
TGTGCCAGCAGGGGCCGGGAGCGTTCCCCCCTCCACTTT
>many|TRBV24-1|TRBD1|TRBJ1-1
CATSDSTGPNTEAFF
TGTGCCACCAGTGACTCGACAGGGCCGAACACTGAAGCTTTCTTT
>.|TRBV29-1|TRBD1|TRBJ2-2
CSVTWTGTDTGELFF
TGCAGCGTCACTTGGACAGGGACAGACACCGGGGAGCTGTTTTTT
>many|TRBV12-3/TRBV12-4|TRBD1|TRBJ2-7
CASSKDRNYEQYF
TGTGCCAGCAGTAAGGACAGGAACTACGAGCAGTACTTC
>.|TRBV25-1|.|TRBJ1-2
CASSDGRESNYGYTF
TGTGCCAGCAGTGATGGCAGGGAGAGTAACTATGGCTACACCTTC
>once|TRBV20-1|TRBD2|TRBJ2-5
CSAPQAGLTGGQYF
TGCAGTGCTCCCCAAGCGGGACTCACTGGAGGCCAGTACTTC
>few|TRBV28|TRBD1|TRBJ1-6
CASSSAQGVGSPLHF
TGTGCCAGCAGTTCTGCACAGGGGGTAGGTTCACCCCTCCACTTT
>.|TRBV12-3/TRBV12-4|TRBD1|TRBJ2-5
CASSEGDRVIGETQYF
TGTGCCAGCAGTGAAGGGGACAGGGTCATCGGAGAGACCCAGTACTTC
>.|TRBV11-3|.|TRBJ2-6
CASSPLDSTYSGANVLTF
TGTGCCAGCTCACCGCTTGACAGTACCTACTCTGGGGCCAACGTCCTGACTTTC
>.|TRBV6-1|.|TRBJ1-3
CASQTGNTIYF
TGTGCCAGCCAGACAGGAAACACCATATATTTT
>many|TRBV19|TRBD1|TRBJ1-5
CASSQTGSKGNQPQHF
TGTGCCAGTAGCCAGACAGGGTCGAAAGGAAATCAGCCCCAGCATTTT
>few|TRBV19|.|TRBJ2-5
CASSPQGGTRGETQYF
TGTGCCAGTAGTCCCCAGGGGGGGACTAGGGGAGAGACCCAGTACTTC
>many|TRBV7-9|.|TRBJ1-5
CASSSNPNQPQHF
TGTGCCAGCAGCTCCAACCCAAATCAGCCCCAGCATTTT
>many|TRBV12-3/TRBV12-4|.|TRBJ2-7
CASSTDRDINYEQYF
TGTGCCAGCAGTACGGACCGGGACATAAACTACGAGCAGTACTTC
>many|TRBV7-2|TRBD1|TRBJ1-5
CASSWGWGQGKDQPQHF
TGTGCCAGCAGCTGGGGGTGGGGACAGGGCAAAGATCAGCCCCAGCATTTT
>.|TRBV11-3|.|TRBJ1-2
CASSPWEAGPNYGYTF
TGTGCCAGCTCACCGTGGGAAGCAGGGCCCAACTATGGCTACACCTTC
>.|TRBV6-1|TRBD2|TRBJ2-5
CASREFSGGAETQYF
TGTGCCAGCAGGGAATTTAGCGGGGGGGCCGAGACCCAGTACTTC
>.|TRBV20-1|.|TRBJ2-5
CSAQMGGGRETQYF
TGCAGTGCCCAAATGGGGGGGGGCCGGGAGACCCAGTACTTC
>many|TRBV9|.|TRBJ2-7
CASSVGAGPYEQYF
TGTGCCAGCAGCGTAGGTGCGGGGCCCTACGAGCAGTACTTC
>few|TRBV7-9|.|TRBJ2-5
CASSLEALGGWYF
TGTGCCAGCAGCTTAGAAGCCTTGGGCGGCTGGTACTTC
>.|TRBV29-1|.|TRBJ1-5
CSEGYSNQPQHF
TGCAGTGAAGGGTATAGCAATCAGCCCCAGCATTTT
>.|TRBV10-3|.|TRBJ1-1
CAIRGSAKNTEAFF
TGTGCCATCAGGGGCAGCGCCAAGAACACTGAAGCTTTCTTT
>many|TRBV11-2|TRBD1|TRBJ2-5
CASAGQGARETQYF
TGTGCCAGCGCTGGACAGGGGGCACGTGAGACCCAGTACTTC
>many|TRBV7-6|.|TRBJ2-7
CASSKTGESHEQYF
TGTGCCAGCAGCAAAACGGGGGAGAGTCACGAGCAGTACTTC
>.|TRBV7-2|TRBD1|TRBJ2-7
CASSFAGQGAEQYF
TGTGCCAGCAGCTTTGCGGGACAGGGGGCCGAGCAGTACTTC
>.|TRBV5-5|.|TRBJ2-5
CASSAGWRDPRTQYF
TGTGCCAGCAGCGCGGGCTGGCGGGACCCCCGGACCCAGTACTTC
>.|TRBV29-1|.|TRBJ1-1
CSVGVWWDTEAFF
TGCAGCGTTGGTGTGTGGTGGGACACTGAAGCTTTCTTT
>many|TRBV19|TRBD2|TRBJ2-2
CASSKGTSGSSNTGELFF
TGTGCCAGTAGTAAAGGGACTAGCGGGTCCTCGAACACCGGGGAGCTGTTTTTT
>many|TRBV7-8|.|TRBJ1-5
CASSSWGQPQHF
TGTGCCAGCAGCTCATGGGGTCAGCCCCAGCATTTT
>many|TRBV12-3/TRBV12-4|.|TRBJ1-6
CASSPPGAGNSPLHF
TGTGCCAGCAGCCCCCCGGGGGCAGGCAATTCACCCCTCCACTTT
>many|TRBV7-9|.|TRBJ2-7
CASSLNGAGRF
TGTGCCAGCAGCTTAAACGGGGCAGGAAGATTC
>.|TRBV12-3/TRBV12-4|TRBD1|TRBJ1-5
CASSGRDRDQPQHF
TGTGCCAGCAGTGGCCGGGACAGGGATCAGCCCCAGCATTTT
>.|TRBV28|TRBD1|TRBJ2-6
CASRDLTGGNTEAF
TGTGCCAGCAGAGACTTGACAGGGGGCAACACTGAAGCTTTC
>.|TRBV20-1|.|TRBJ1-4
CSATLDSATNEKLFF
TGCAGTGCTACCTTAGACAGCGCAACTAATGAAAAACTGTTTTTT
>many|TRBV9|.|TRBJ2-5
CASSSSVKETQYF
TGTGCCAGCAGCAGTAGCGTTAAGGAGACCCAGTACTTC
>.|TRBV7-8|TRBD1|TRBJ1-4
CASSSKGAGEKLFF
TGTGCCAGCAGCTCTAAGGGGGCCGGTGAAAAACTGTTTTTT
>.|TRBV29-1|.|TRBJ2-3
CSVDGSTSTDTQYF
TGCAGCGTTGATGGGTCAACTAGCACAGATACGCAGTATTTT
>many|TRBV7-8|.|TRBJ2-2
CASSPRIGNTGELFF
TGTGCCAGCAGCCCAAGGATAGGAAACACCGGGGAGCTGTTTTTT
>many|TRBV20-1|TRBD1|TRBJ1-1
CSARDLRGLGEAFF
TGCAGTGCTAGAGATCTCAGGGGGCTAGGTGAAGCTTTCTTT
>.|TRBV9|.|TRBJ1-3
CASSLSGDIAGNTIYF
TGTGCCAGCAGTTTATCGGGGGACATAGCTGGAAACACCATATATTTT
>many|TRBV7-8|TRBD2|TRBJ2-2
CASSLGTSGTGELFF
TGTGCCAGCAGCCTCGGGACTAGCGGTACCGGGGAGCTGTTTTTT
>many|TRBV19|.|TRBJ1-5
CASRSGSNQPQHF
TGTGCCAGTAGGTCCGGCAGCAATCAGCCCCAGCATTTT
>many|TRBV9|.|TRBJ2-5
CASSVGVTPGQETQYF
TGTGCCAGCAGCGTAGGTGTGACGCCGGGGCAAGAGACCCAGTACTTC
>.|TRBV10-3|TRBD1|TRBJ1-4
CAISEAGQGEKLFF
TGTGCCATCAGTGAGGCGGGACAGGGGGAAAAACTGTTTTTT